The rows below give T cell receptor beta chains drawn from one sample of a study of cytomegalovirus exposure and HLA in healthy donors. Assay: immunoSEQ multiplex PCR; the TCRdb copy retains only in-frame clones and omits some. The sample has some 110,000 clones; approximately 60% are singletons. Sequenced input: PBMCs. These receptors were collected from a woman aged 30 to 39 in good health and CMV-seronegative. Each CDR3 is given with its conserved first and last residue.

V gene	J gene	CDR3 protein
TRBV28	TRBJ2-3	CASSEGGSAGDTQYF
TRBV2	TRBJ1-5	CASGRTGYNQPQHF
TRBV25-1	TRBJ1-2	CASRGLYGYTF
TRBV5-8	TRBJ2-7	CASKLVGYEQYF
TRBV7-6	TRBJ1-3	CASSPVSSGNTIYF
TRBV7-9	TRBJ1-3	CASSQDRGNTIYF
TRBV9	TRBJ1-4	CASSRGDPNEKLFF
TRBV7-8	TRBJ1-1	CASSLRGEAFF
TRBV15	TRBJ2-6	CATSREDSGANVLTF
TRBV7-9	TRBJ2-2	CASSSGNTGELFF
TRBV15	TRBJ2-7	CATSITAETYEQYF
TRBV9	TRBJ2-7	CASSVTPSSYEQYF
TRBV9	TRBJ2-2	CASSVGTSGRTGELFF
TRBV28	TRBJ2-7	CASSSDSWYRNEQYF
TRBV7-2	TRBJ2-1	CASSLGRGMYNEQFF
TRBV7-9	TRBJ1-2	CASSTRQGANGYTF
TRBV5-1	TRBJ1-2	CASSLEGAVYGYTF
TRBV9	TRBJ1-2	CASSVGAGANYGYTF
TRBV19	TRBJ1-2	CASSPMGAISSGYTF
TRBV5-6	NA	CASSLETGYEQYF
TRBV7-9	TRBJ1-1	CASSLVSGAGTEAFF
TRBV7-9	TRBJ2-3	CASSLQTGHTQYF
TRBV27	TRBJ2-3	CASSLRLAGTSNTDTQYF
TRBV10-3	TRBJ1-2	CAIRDRDREDRDHGYTF
TRBV2	TRBJ1-6	CASSPVGDSRSPLHF
TRBV12-1	TRBJ1-1	CASSGTGASEAFF
TRBV2	TRBJ2-2	CASSAGFWTGELFF
TRBV11-2	TRBJ1-3	CASSTLTGASGNTIYF